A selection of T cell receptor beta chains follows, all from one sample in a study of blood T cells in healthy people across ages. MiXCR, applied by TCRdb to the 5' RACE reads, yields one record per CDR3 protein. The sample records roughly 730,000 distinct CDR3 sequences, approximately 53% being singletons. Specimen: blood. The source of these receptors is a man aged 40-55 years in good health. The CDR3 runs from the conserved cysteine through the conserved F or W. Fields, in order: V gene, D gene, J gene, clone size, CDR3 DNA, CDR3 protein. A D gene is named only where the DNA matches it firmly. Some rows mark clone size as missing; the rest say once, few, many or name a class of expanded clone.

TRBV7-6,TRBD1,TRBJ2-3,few,TGTGCCAGCAGCTTGGGGACAGGGCTCAAGGATACGCAGTATTTT,CASSLGTGLKDTQYF
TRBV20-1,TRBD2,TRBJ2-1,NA,TGCAGTGCTAGAAGCCAGCGGGGGCCAAACTACAATGAGCAGTTCTTC,CSARSQRGPNYNEQFF
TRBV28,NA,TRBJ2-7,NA,TGTGCCAGCAGTTCAGCGCGGACAGTCCACGAGCAGTACTTC,CASSSARTVHEQYF
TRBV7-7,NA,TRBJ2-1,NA,TGTGCCAGCAGCCTCGACTACAACAATGAGCAGTTCTTC,CASSLDYNNEQFF
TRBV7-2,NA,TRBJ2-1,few,TGTGCCAGCAGCCTCGCAGGGTCTGTCGATGAGCAGTTCTTC,CASSLAGSVDEQFF
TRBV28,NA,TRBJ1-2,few,TGTGCCAGCAGTTCCCCCCAGGTATCAGGGGGCTACACCTTC,CASSSPQVSGGYTF
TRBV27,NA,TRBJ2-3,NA,TGTGCCAGCGGATCGTCAGGGGGCACAGATACGCAGTATTTT,CASGSSGGTDTQYF
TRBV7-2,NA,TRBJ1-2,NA,TGTGCCAGCAGCCTTGGACAGTTTGTGGATGGCTACACCTTC,CASSLGQFVDGYTF
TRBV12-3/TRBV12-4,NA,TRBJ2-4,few,TGTGCCAGCAGTTTAGGTAACGGGGGCTCCAAAAACATTCAGTACTTC,CASSLGNGGSKNIQYF
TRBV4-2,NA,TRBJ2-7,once,TGTGCCAGCAGCCAAGATTTTCTCCCTGGCTGCGGACTTTCCTACGAGCAGTACTTC,CASSQDFLPGCGLSYEQYF
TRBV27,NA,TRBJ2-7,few,TGTGCCAGCAGCCATAGGGGGGGGGCGTTCTACGAGCAGTACTTC,CASSHRGGAFYEQYF
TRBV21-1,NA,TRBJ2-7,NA,TGTGCCAGCAGCAAAGAGAATGAGGGACCACATCACCCCTTCTACGAGCAGTACTTC,CASSKENEGPHHPFYEQYF
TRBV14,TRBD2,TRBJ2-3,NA,TGTGCCAGCAGCCAGCCCGGGACTAGCGAGATCACAGATACGCAGTATTTT,CASSQPGTSEITDTQYF
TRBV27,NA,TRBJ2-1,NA,TGTGCCATCATACAGTATGAGCAGTTCTTC,CAIIQYEQFF
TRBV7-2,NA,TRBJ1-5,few,TGTGCCAGCAGCTTAGGTTGGGGAGGACATCAGCCCCAGCATTTT,CASSLGWGGHQPQHF
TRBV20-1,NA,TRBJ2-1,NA,TGCAGTGCTAGAGCCTCCCAAGCGGCCACCTACAATGAGCAGTTCTTC,CSARASQAATYNEQFF
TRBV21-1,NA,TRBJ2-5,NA,TGTGCCAGCAGCAAAGCAGGACAGGGAGACACCCAGTACTTC,CASSKAGQGDTQYF
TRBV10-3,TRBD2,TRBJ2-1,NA,TGTGCCATCAGAGACGCTAGCGGGGCGGGGTACAATGAGCAGTTCTTC,CAIRDASGAGYNEQFF
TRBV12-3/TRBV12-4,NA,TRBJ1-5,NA,TGTGCCAGCAGTGACCAAAATCAGCCCCAGCATTTT,CASSDQNQPQHF
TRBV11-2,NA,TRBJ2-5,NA,TGTGCCAGCAGCTCCCAGGGTGGGGGACGGCAAGAGACCCAGTACTTC,CASSSQGGGRQETQYF
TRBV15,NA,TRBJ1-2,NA,TGTGCCACCAGCAGAGATGGAGGGGGGGTGGATGGCTACACCTTC,CATSRDGGGVDGYTF
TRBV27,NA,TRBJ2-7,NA,TGTGCCAGCAGCCATGGAGGCGAGCAGTACTTC,CASSHGGEQYF
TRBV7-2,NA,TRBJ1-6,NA,TGTGCCAGCAGCGCTTGGCAGACAGATAATTCACCCCTCCACTTT,CASSAWQTDNSPLHF
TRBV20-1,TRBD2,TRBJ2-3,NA,TGCAGTGTGTCCAGTCTAGCGGGTCTAACAGATACGCAGTATTTT,CSVSSLAGLTDTQYF
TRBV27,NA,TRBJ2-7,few,TGTGCCAGCAGTAAAAGGGCCGTCCCCTCCTACGAGCAGTACTTC,CASSKRAVPSYEQYF
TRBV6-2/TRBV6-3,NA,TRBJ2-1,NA,TGTGCCAGCAGTTACTCCCCTTTTTCCCCCGGACCGGTTAGGGATGAGCAGTTCTTC,CASSYSPFSPGPVRDEQFF
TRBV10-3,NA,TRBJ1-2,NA,TGTGCCATATACAGGGACGAAGATGGCTACACCTTC,CAIYRDEDGYTF
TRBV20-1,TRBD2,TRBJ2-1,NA,TGCAGTGCTAGAAATAGACACGCCGGGACTAGCGTTAGCTCCTACAATGAGCAGTTCTTC,CSARNRHAGTSVSSYNEQFF
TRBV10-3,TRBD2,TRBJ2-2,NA,TGTGCCATCAGTGATCACCACGGACTAGCGCCAGGGGGGGAGCTGTTTTTT,CAISDHHGLAPGGELFF
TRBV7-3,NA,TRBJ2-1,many,TGTGCCAGCAGCCCGGGGCAGTCTCGGAGAAATGAGCAGTTCTTC,CASSPGQSRRNEQFF
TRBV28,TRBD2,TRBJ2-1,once,TGTGCCAGCAGTTTAGGCCTAGCGGGAGGGCTGCAGTTCTTC,CASSLGLAGGLQFF
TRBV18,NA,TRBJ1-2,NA,TGTGCCAGCTCCCCATTAACCAGGGGCAGAAATATCAACTATGGCTACACCTTC,CASSPLTRGRNINYGYTF
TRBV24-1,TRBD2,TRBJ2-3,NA,TGTGCCACCAGTGGTCCGACTAAGCGGGGAAGCACAGATACGCAGTATTTT,CATSGPTKRGSTDTQYF
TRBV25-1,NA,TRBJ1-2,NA,TGTGCCAGCGCGCAGTACAGTGACAACTATGGCTACACCTTC,CASAQYSDNYGYTF
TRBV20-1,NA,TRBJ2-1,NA,TGCAGTGCTAGAGAGGCTATCTCCTACAATGAGCAGTTCTTC,CSAREAISYNEQFF
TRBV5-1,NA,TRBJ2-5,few,TGCGCCAGCAGCCCCGACGGAAGGGGAGAGACCCAGTACTTC,CASSPDGRGETQYF
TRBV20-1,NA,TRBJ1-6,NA,TGCAGTGCTAGAGATGCCCCGAATTCACCCCTCCACTTT,CSARDAPNSPLHF
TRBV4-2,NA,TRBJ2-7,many,TGTGCCAGCAGCCAGGACTTCCACTACGAGCAGTACTTC,CASSQDFHYEQYF
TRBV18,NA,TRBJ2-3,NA,TGTGCCAGCTCACCAATACGGGGTGAGGGCTCGGATACGCAGTATTTT,CASSPIRGEGSDTQYF
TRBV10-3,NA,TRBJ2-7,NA,TGTGCCATCAGTGAGTCGATACTCGACAGCTCCTACGAGCAGTACTTC,CAISESILDSSYEQYF
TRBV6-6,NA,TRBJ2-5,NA,TGTGCCAGCAGACAGGGCATGGAGACCCAGTACTTC,CASRQGMETQYF
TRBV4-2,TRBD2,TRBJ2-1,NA,TGTGCCAGCAGCCAAGCTACGGGGGGGCTCGACAATGAGCAGTTCTTC,CASSQATGGLDNEQFF
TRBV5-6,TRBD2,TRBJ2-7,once,TGTGCCAGCAGCAGGACTAGCGGGAGTAAAAGGTACTCCTACGAGCAGTACTTC,CASSRTSGSKRYSYEQYF